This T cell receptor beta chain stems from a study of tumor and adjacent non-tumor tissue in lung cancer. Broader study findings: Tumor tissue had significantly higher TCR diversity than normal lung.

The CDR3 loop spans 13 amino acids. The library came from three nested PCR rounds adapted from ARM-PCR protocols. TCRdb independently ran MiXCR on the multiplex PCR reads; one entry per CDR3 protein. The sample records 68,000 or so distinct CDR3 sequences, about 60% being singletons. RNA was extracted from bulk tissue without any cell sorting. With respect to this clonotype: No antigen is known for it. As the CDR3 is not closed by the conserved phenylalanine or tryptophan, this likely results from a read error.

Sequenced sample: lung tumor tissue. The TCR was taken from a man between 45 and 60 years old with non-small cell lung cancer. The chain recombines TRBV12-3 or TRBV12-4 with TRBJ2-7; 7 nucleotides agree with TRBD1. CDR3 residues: CASSPHRGYDQYL. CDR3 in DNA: TGTGCCAGCAGTCCTCACAGGGGTTACGACCAGTACCTC.